This TCR beta chain appears in the sequencing data of a study of T cell repertoires in cytomegalovirus infection. TCRdb passed the reads through MiXCR, listing each CDR3 protein once. The table shows around 770,000 distinct CDR3 sequences, with around 29% occurring only once. This clonotype has more than one count but fewer than ten. As yet, its antigen is unknown. V gave up 4 bases and J gave up 3 bases, with 15 bases separating them. Germline CDR1 reads SGDLS; CDR2 reads YYNGEE. CDR3 length: 15 residues. The source is a human donor in good health (CMV status not recorded). Some clones in this sample may be carry-over from other donors' samples. The chain is built from TRBV9 and TRBJ2-3; no clear D gene. The specimen comprised cultured CD8+ T cells from PBMCs, sampled from culture after CMV antigen stimulation. This CDR3 is CASSPKPGGTDTQYF. The CDR3 DNA follows: TGTGCCAGCAGCCCCAAGCCGGGTGGGACAGATACGCAGTATTTT.